The subject of this entry is one TCR beta chain. Its antigen is still unknown. Base qualities were left out, and no much larger clone turns up one base away. The sample comes from a study of cytomegalovirus exposure and HLA in healthy donors (TCRdb year 2017). Some background on the complete study: According to a later analysis, one platform produced both the 110 or so validation repertoires and the 670 or so repertoires of the first cohort. The study aimed to test whether signatures of past pathogen exposure could be identified by cataloging public T cell receptors. To predict cytomegalovirus infection status, the study combined high-throughput TCR immunosequencing, statistical association of individual TCRs with disease status, and machine learning. In addition to the first cohort of roughly 670 subjects, a separate validation cohort of approximately 110 different subjects was used.

Broader findings and caveats from the paper: Of the cluster scores, roughly 95% were above 0 in a later analysis, which found that TCRs clustered in the first cohort also tended to co-occur in the 90 to 150 validation repertoires. The validation cohort had no HLA typing available for a later analysis, so co-occurrence within that cohort was assessed over all 120 or so repertoires. A total of about 180 TCR beta chains were listed by the study as associated with cytomegalovirus. Across donors, most TCR sequences were observed very rarely, whereas some public TCRs were present in many individuals. In vitro tests confirmed that three of the cytomegalovirus-associated TCR beta chains recognize cytomegalovirus antigens. It was suggested by the authors that the approach could potentially be generalized to other disease states and immunological phenotypes. In both the original and validation cohorts, the classifier was reported to diagnose cytomegalovirus status with high specificity and sensitivity.

Its CDR3 holds 14 amino acids, cysteine through phenylalanine. CDR3 DNA only is kept here, 42 bases in frame from base 1. CDR1 and CDR2 are drawn from the germline V gene: SNHLY, FYNNEI. V is pruned by 7 bases and J by 3 bases, leaving 5 bases of the junction without a gene match. The method was the immunoSEQ multiplex PCR assay. From the authors' description of their analysis: A statistical classification framework was developed to diagnose cytomegalovirus status using the catalog of TCR beta chain sequences. TCRdb obtained this table from immuneACCESS and retained in-frame rearrangements with V and J assigned. These tables miss some clones; where compared with another copy, unresolved V genes account for less than half of the shortfall, and the remainder is unexplained. V and J calls plus clone size are reproduced from that table; the DNA served to infer D and trimming. The sample data list 68,000 or so clones, and 89% of these were observed just once. Jointly, the top ten make up 0.95% to 1.5% of the sample.

The donors were included in the validation cohort of roughly 130 subjects, a group kept apart from the roughly 700-subject first cohort. Sequencing used PBMCs. The rearranged chain carries TRBV2 and TRBJ2-1; TRBD1 lines up with 8 middle nucleotides. This TCR derives from a woman aged 18 to 35 in good health and CMV-seronegative. The CDR3 corresponds to CASIKGQVYNEQFF. In nucleotides, the sequence is TGTGCCAGCATCAAGGGACAGGTCTACAATGAGCAGTTCTTC.